The 26 T cell receptor beta chains listed next were all sequenced from one sample in a study of CD8 T cells in ankylosing spondylitis. Points from the study as a whole: Several highly homologous variants formed a TCR beta motif that appeared characteristic of ankylosing spondylitis blood.

TCRdb re-called the 5' RACE reads through MiXCR, storing one row per CDR3 protein. There are 650,000 to 800,000 distinct CDR3 sequences in the sample; under 20% occur only once, and about a fifth lies in the top ten. Their target antigens are unknown. Sequenced material: blood, either unsorted or a sorted T cell fraction (not recorded which). The receptor set was obtained from a male donor with ankylosing spondylitis.

The V and J genes are TRBV7-9 and TRBJ1-4; D unresolved. Trimming removed 5 bases at V and 5 bases at J, with 12 bases between. Per the germline V gene, CDR1 is SEHNR and CDR2 is FQNEAQ (reference sequence). This CDR3 has 14 residues. The chain's CDR3 is CASSPGNMNEKLFF. DNA for the CDR3: TGTGCCAGCAGCCCGGGAAATATGAATGAAAAACTGTTTTTT.

This clonotype has a handful of counts. Sequence at one end of the junction differs from germline and may be a read error. The CDR3 nucleotides read TGCGCCAGCAGCCCGACAGGGAACTACGAGCAGCACTTC. Translating it yields CASSPTGNYEQHF. The V and J genes are TRBV5-1 and TRBJ2-7; TRBD1 matches 7 bases. Germline CDR1 and CDR2: SGHRS and YFSETQ. The CDR3 totals 13 residues.

This clonotype turned up a few times. This chain connects TRBV20-1 to TRBJ2-3; D is unresolved. In germline, CDR1 is DFQATT, CDR2 SNEGSKA (reference sequence). The CDR3 runs to 15 residues. V shed 4 bases and J shed 4 bases, with 18 bases lying between them. The CDR3 sequence is CSATDHLGNSDTQYF. DNA of the CDR3: TGCAGTGCTACTGATCACCTGGGGAATTCAGATACGCAGTATTTT.

This clonotype showed up just a few times. The chain has TRBV20-1 and TRBJ2-7; possibly TRBD2 for D (6 bases). Germline V gene sequence: CDR1 DFQATT, CDR2 SNEGSKA (reference sequence). V shed 0 bases and J shed 6 bases, with 18 bases lying between them. The CDR3 is made up of 15 amino acids. DNA of the CDR3: TGCAGTGCTAGAGACCCAGCGGGTCGGTTGCGCGAGCAGTACTTC. It translates to CSARDPAGRLREQYF.

Only a few counts were recorded for this clonotype. This sequence joins TRBV29-1 and TRBJ2-7; D remains unclear. V lost 4 bases and J lost 5, with 15 bases in between. In germline, CDR1 is SQVTM, CDR2 ANQGSEA. The CDR3 sequence is 13 residues long. This CDR3 reads CSVGPGRYDEQYF. The CDR3 DNA reads as TGCAGCGTTGGGCCCGGCCGGTACGACGAGCAGTACTTC.

This clonotype appeared a few times. The chain carries TRBV20-1 and TRBJ1-3; no firm D call. Germline CDR1 is DFQATT and CDR2 is SNEGSKA (reference sequence). Trimming pared 1 base from V and 10 bases from J, leaving 26 bases between. This CDR3 is built from 17 residues. The CDR3 DNA is TGCAGTGCTAGAGGGGGAAAGGGCACTTTAACTGTTGGAACCATATATTTT. Translated: CSARGGKGTLTVGTIYF.

J is TRBJ2-1 and V is TRBV24-1, with unresolved D. Trimming pared 4 bases from V and 6 bases from J, leaving 12 bases between. This CDR3 has 14 amino acids. CDR1 is KGHDR, CDR2 SFDVKD, per germline. CDR3 loop: CATSDSHKGNEQFF. DNA for the CDR3: TGTGCCACCAGTGACTCCCATAAGGGCAATGAGCAGTTCTTC.

This clonotype was seen a handful of times. This chain connects TRBV27 to TRBJ1-2, with a weak D call TRBD1 (5 bases). Trimming removed 3 bases from V and 6 bases from J, with 14 bases in between. Germline V gene data show CDR1 as MNHEY and CDR2 as SMNVEV (reference sequence). This CDR3 has 14 amino acids. CDR3 DNA: TGTGCCAGCAGTTTTATAGGGACCCGTAATGGCTACACCTTC. This gives the protein CASSFIGTRNGYTF.

This chain links TRBV10-3 with TRBJ1-3; D is perhaps TRBD1 (5 bases). The germline V gene encodes CDR1 ENHRY and CDR2 SYGVKD. The CDR3 is made up of 16 amino acids. V lost 4 bases and J lost 0, with 13 bases in between. CDR3 in DNA: TGTGCCATCAGTGCCAAGGAGGGACCCTCTGGAAACACCATATATTTT. It is translated as CAISAKEGPSGNTIYF.

The genes are TRBV21-1 and TRBJ1-5; the table's D call, TRBD1, was not checked against the DNA. TRBV21-1 is a listed pseudogene. This CDR3 is 19 amino acids long. The CDR3 DNA sequence: TGTGCCAGCAGCAAAGCGCCTGACAGGGTAGGGGGTAGCAATCAGCCCCAGCATTTT. Protein product: CASSKAPDRVGGSNQPQHF.

The chain couples TRBV6-2 or TRBV6-3 to TRBJ2-1, with D hard to call. CDR1 is MNHEY and CDR2 is SVGEGT in the germline V gene. The germline V and J ends were trimmed by 0 bases and 10 bases, with 10 bases remaining between them. This CDR3 is built from 13 residues. DNA of the CDR3: TGTGCCAGCAGTTACTCCCCCTCTCGCGAGCAGTTCTTC. Its protein product is CASSYSPSREQFF.

The chain links TRBV5-1 to TRBJ2-3, with 12 bases matching TRBD2. The CDR3 runs 15 residues. V shed 4 bases, J shed 9 bases, and the junction held 9 bases outside the gene matches. The V gene's germline CDR1 is SGHRS and CDR2 YFSETQ. In DNA form, the CDR3 reads TGCGCCAGCAGCGACTCGACTAGCGGGAGTAGAACGCAGTATTTT. This encodes CASSDSTSGSRTQYF.

This clonotype has a handful of counts. The rearrangement links TRBV6-2 or TRBV6-3 to TRBJ2-7; TRBD2 is a possible D gene (6 bases). V was pared by 4 bases and J by 3 bases, with 13 bases between. This CDR3 comprises 14 residues. CDR1 and CDR2 (germline): MNHEY, SVGEGT. Written as DNA, the CDR3 is TGTGCCAGCAGTTTAAGGCGGGACGACTACGAGCAGTACTTC. This gives the protein CASSLRRDDYEQYF.

This clonotype was found a few times. The CDR3 region has the DNA TGCAGTGCCCCCGTGGGTCGCGGGAGGCATGAGCAGTTCTTC. It codes for CSAPVGRGRHEQFF. V usage is TRBV20-1 and J usage is TRBJ2-1; 8 nucleotides line up with TRBD2. Per the germline V gene, CDR1 is DFQATT and CDR2 is SNEGSKA (reference sequence). V shed 6 bases and J 8 bases; nucleotides not matched to a gene: 12. The CDR3 totals 14 residues.

This clonotype was counted only a few times. The V gene is TRBV14, the J gene TRBJ2-1; maybe TRBD2 (5 bases). From germline, CDR1 is SGHDN and CDR2 FVKESK. This CDR3 comprises 16 residues. Trimming cost V 8 bases and J 3 bases, with 20 bases left between them. DNA for the CDR3: TGTGCCAGCCCTCAAGCGGCGGGCCGGGTCTACAATGAGCAGTTCTTC. This encodes CASPQAAGRVYNEQFF.

V usage is TRBV5-4 and J usage is TRBJ2-7; 7 bases are a match to TRBD1. The V segment lost 4 bases and the J segment 2 bases; nucleotides outside the gene matches: 9. Germline assignment: CDR1 SGHNT and CDR2 YYREEE (reference sequence). The CDR3 loop spans 15 amino acids. This chain's CDR3 is CASSGTDRKPYEQYF. CDR3 nucleotides: TGTGCCAGCAGCGGAACGGACAGGAAACCCTACGAGCAGTACTTC.

This clonotype was observed a few times. The V and J genes are TRBV6-2 or TRBV6-3 and TRBJ1-1, with D uncertain. Germline V gene data show CDR1 as MNHEY and CDR2 as SVGEGT. The CDR3 runs to 14 residues. V gave up 2 bases and J gave up 3 bases, with 10 bases separating them. CDR3 sequence reads: CASSYAVAHTEAFF. The CDR3 nucleotides are TGTGCCAGCAGTTACGCCGTGGCCCACACTGAAGCTTTCTTT.

This CDR3 reads CASSSFRDRLSYEQYF. The DNA of the CDR3 is TGTGCCAGCAGTTCTTTCCGGGACAGGTTAAGTTACGAGCAGTACTTC. This chain uses TRBV27 with TRBJ2-7; 8 bases fit TRBD1. The CDR3 sequence is 16 residues long. Trimming cost V 4 bases and J 4 bases; bases outside gene matches: 12. CDR1 is MNHEY, CDR2 SMNVEV, per germline (reference sequence).

This clonotype has more than one count but fewer than ten. The J gene is TRBJ2-3, the V gene TRBV7-7, with D maybe TRBD2 (5 bases). Germline V CDR1 and CDR2: SSHAT, FNYEAQ (reference sequence). The CDR3 runs to 13 residues. The germline V and J ends were trimmed by 5 bases and 7 bases, with 13 bases remaining between them. CDR3 bases: TGTGCCAGCAGCCTCTCCCGGGAAAATACGCAGTATTTT. Translating gives CASSLSRENTQYF.

This chain uses TRBV12-3 or TRBV12-4 with TRBJ1-2; possibly TRBD1 for D (6 bases). The CDR3 length is 15 residues. The germline V and J ends were trimmed by 0 bases and 5 bases, with 13 bases remaining between them. The CDR3 loop reads CASSLAAQGWYGYTF. DNA of the CDR3: TGTGCCAGCAGTTTAGCGGCGCAGGGGTGGTATGGCTACACCTTC.

V gene TRBV12-3 or TRBV12-4 combines with J gene TRBJ2-3; TRBD2 aligns across 10 bases. V shed 4 bases and J 2 bases; nucleotides not matched to a gene: 6. This CDR3 has 16 amino acids. CDR3 protein: CASSSNSGGDTDTQYF. CDR3 coding DNA: TGTGCCAGCAGTTCCAACAGCGGGGGGGACACAGATACGCAGTATTTT.

This clonotype appeared a few times. The V and J genes are TRBV9 and TRBJ2-7; 10 bases are a match to TRBD1. V gave up 5 bases and J gave up 3 bases; unmatched junction bases: 5. The CDR3 totals 14 residues. Germline V gene sequence: CDR1 SGDLS, CDR2 YYNGEE. In DNA, the CDR3 is TGTGCCAGCAGTAGGACAGGGGGATTCTACGAGCAGTACTTC. Residues: CASSRTGGFYEQYF.

Points on this clonotype: This may be a read error, as it is one base from a much larger clone. The chain has TRBV4-3 and TRBJ2-1; TRBD2 aligns across 10 bases. The junction had 5 bases not matched to a gene; V was cut back by 0 bases and J by 9 bases. This CDR3 has 15 amino acids. Per the germline V gene, CDR1 is LGHNA and CDR2 is YSLEER. The CDR3 reads CASSQDKLAGSEQFF. CDR3 DNA: TGCGCCAGCAGCCAAGATAAACTAGCGGGGAGTGAGCAGTTCTTC.

V usage is TRBV7-2 and J usage is TRBJ2-3, with 8 bases fitting TRBD2. This CDR3 is built from 15 residues. Germline lookup yields CDR1 SGHTA and CDR2 FQGNSA. The trim removed 1 base at V and 8 bases at J, leaving 8 bases unmatched. The CDR3 sequence: CASSLVAGSPGTQYF. The DNA for the CDR3 is TGTGCCAGCAGCTTAGTAGCGGGATCCCCCGGTACGCAGTATTTT.

The sample holds a few counts of this clonotype. The chain employs TRBV6-1 and TRBJ1-4; TRBD1 aligns across 7 bases. This CDR3 comprises 16 residues. Germline CDR1 is MNHNS and CDR2 is SASEGT. The J segment lost 3 bases and the V segment lost 5 bases, leaving 9 bases of the junction unmatched. CDR3 in amino acids: CASSQPIQGSNEKLFF. Here the CDR3 DNA reads TGTGCCAGCAGTCAACCGATACAGGGGTCTAATGAAAAACTGTTTTTT.

J is TRBJ2-7 and V is TRBV6-1; D may be TRBD2 (5 bases). The germline V gene encodes CDR1 MNHNS and CDR2 SASEGT. The CDR3 is 12 amino acids. V lost 6 bases and J lost 6, with 12 bases in between. The CDR3 nucleotides read TGTGCCAGCAGGTGGACTGAGCGCGAGCAGTACTTC. This gives the protein CASRWTEREQYF.